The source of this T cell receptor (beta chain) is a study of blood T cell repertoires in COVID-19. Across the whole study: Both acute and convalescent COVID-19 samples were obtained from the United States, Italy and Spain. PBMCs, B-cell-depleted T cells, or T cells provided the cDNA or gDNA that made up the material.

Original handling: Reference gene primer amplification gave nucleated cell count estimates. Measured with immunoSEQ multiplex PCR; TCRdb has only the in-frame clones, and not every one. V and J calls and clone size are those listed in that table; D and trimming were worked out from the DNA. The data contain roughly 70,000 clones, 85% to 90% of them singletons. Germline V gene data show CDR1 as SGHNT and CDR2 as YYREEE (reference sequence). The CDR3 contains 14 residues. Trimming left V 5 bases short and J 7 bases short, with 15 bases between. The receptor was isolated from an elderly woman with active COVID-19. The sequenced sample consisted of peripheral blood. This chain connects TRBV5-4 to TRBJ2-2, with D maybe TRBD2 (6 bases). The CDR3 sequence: CASREGPLSGELFF. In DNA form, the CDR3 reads TGTGCCAGCAGGGAGGGACCCTTGAGCGGGGAGCTGTTTTTT.